This paragraph covers one T cell receptor beta chain sequence. Antigen unknown. The data were produced by immunoSEQ multiplex PCR, yet TCRdb's version contains in-frame clones alone and is incomplete. The sample has nearly 2 million clones, less than 95% seen once. This sample is drawn from a study of shared clonotypes between healthy human individuals. The CDR3 runs 13 residues. Losses at the gene ends were 5 bases for V and 6 bases for J; bases not matched to a gene: 7. The germline V gene encodes CDR1 MNHEY and CDR2 SVGAGI. The study, taken as a whole, reports: Sharing across a handful of donors was seen in 4% to 6.5% of naive CD4 clonotypes.

Naive-designated CD8 cells lacked CD45RO, were positively enriched for CCR7, and omitted terminally differentiated effector memory CD45RA+ cells. This clonotype was obtained from a man between 18 and 35 years old in good health. The chain is built from TRBV6-5 and TRBJ2-7, with 7 positions matching TRBD1. Sequencing used naive CD8+ T cells sorted from blood. CDR3 region: CASSPETGLEQYF. The CDR3 DNA follows: TGTGCCAGCAGTCCAGAGACAGGGCTCGAGCAGTACTTC.